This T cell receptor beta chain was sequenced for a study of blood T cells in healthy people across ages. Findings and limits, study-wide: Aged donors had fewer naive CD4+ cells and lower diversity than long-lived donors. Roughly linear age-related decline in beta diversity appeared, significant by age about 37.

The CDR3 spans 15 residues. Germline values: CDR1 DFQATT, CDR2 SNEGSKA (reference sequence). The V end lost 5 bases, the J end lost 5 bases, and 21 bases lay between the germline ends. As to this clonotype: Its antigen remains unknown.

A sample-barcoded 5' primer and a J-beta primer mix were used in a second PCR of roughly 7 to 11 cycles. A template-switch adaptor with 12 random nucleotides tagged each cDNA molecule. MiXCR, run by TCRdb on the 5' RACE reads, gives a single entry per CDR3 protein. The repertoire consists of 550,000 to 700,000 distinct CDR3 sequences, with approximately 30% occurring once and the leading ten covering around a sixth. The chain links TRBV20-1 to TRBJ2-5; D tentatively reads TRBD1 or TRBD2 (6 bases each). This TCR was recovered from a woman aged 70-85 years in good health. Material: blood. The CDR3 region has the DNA TGCAGTGCTGGGGATAGCGTGGGGGGCACGGAGACCCAGTACTTC. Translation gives CSAGDSVGGTETQYF.